The 5 T cell receptor beta chains in this list originate from one sample, sequenced in a study of tumor-infiltrating lymphocytes in primary liver carcinoma. From unsorted bulk tissue weighing about 20-32 mg, DNA and RNA were co-extracted. Synthesis of TCR beta cDNA was carried out from 450 to 500 ng total RNA with a constant-region primer. Libraries covering TCR beta were generated through three nested multiplex PCR rounds (using a slightly modified ARM-PCR). The two initial PCR rounds, roughly 9 cycles each, used TRBV1-TRBV30 forward and C-beta reverse primers. TCRdb called the multiplex PCR reads again in MiXCR, with one record for every CDR3 protein. The sample has 95,000 to 150,000 distinct CDR3 sequences; approximately 68% are singletons. Input material: tumor-adjacent normal liver tissue. The receptors stem from a woman aged 55-70 years with primary liver carcinoma and hepatitis B virus infection.

Details on this clonotype: The missing conserved phenylalanine or tryptophan at the end of this CDR3 makes a read error likely. This chain uses TRBV29-1 with TRBJ1-3; D is perhaps TRBD1 (5 bases). The V end lost 4 bases, the J end lost 2 bases, and 12 bases lay between the germline ends. Per the germline V gene, CDR1 is SQVTM and CDR2 is ANQGSEA. This CDR3 spans 14 amino acids. DNA for the CDR3: TGCAGCGTTGGATCGACAGTCCCTGGAAACACCATATATCTT. Translated, it gives CSVGSTVPGNTIYL.

The chain carries TRBV7-9 and TRBJ1-4, with TRBD1 identical over 9 bases. The CDR3 runs 18 residues. CDR1 is SEHNR and CDR2 is FQNEAQ in the germline V gene (reference sequence). Trimming at V came to 2 bases and at J to 4 bases, leaving 11 bases not matched to a gene. The CDR3 loop is CASSLSAGQGTINEKLFF. CDR3 nucleotide sequence: TGTGCCAGCAGCTTATCTGCGGGACAGGGAACAATTAATGAAAAACTGTTTTTT.

As regards this clonotype: The CDR3 ends on some other residue instead of the conserved phenylalanine or tryptophan, so this is likely a read error. This rearrangement joins TRBV6-5 to TRBJ1-1; the D is unclear. V lost 4 bases and J 3 bases, leaving 12 bases between the germline ends. Germline V gene sequence: CDR1 MNHEY, CDR2 SVGAGI. The CDR3 has 14 residues. This CDR3 reads CASSFLRGHTEAFS. CDR3 bases: TGTGCCAGCAGTTTCCTCAGAGGTCACACTGAAGCTTTCTCT.

Remarks on this clonotype: One end of the junction varies from germline; a read error may be responsible. This chain connects TRBV11-1 to TRBJ2-7; 11 nucleotides line up with TRBD1. CDR3 length equals 18 residues. Germline V gene sequence: CDR1 SGHAT, CDR2 FQDESV (reference sequence). The CDR3 spells CANSNQPGQGEWVYEHYF. CDR3 DNA sequence: TGTGCCAACAGTAACCAACCGGGACAGGGGGAATGGGTCTACGAGCATTACTTC.

This clonotype has a count of ten or more. The rearrangement uses TRBV6-5 and TRBJ1-1, with D possibly matching TRBD1 (5 bases). The CDR3 spans 14 residues. Trimming removed 5 bases at V and 5 bases at J, with 15 bases between. The germline gives CDR1 MNHEY, CDR2 SVGAGI. CDR3 protein: CASSPTWDGTEAFF. CDR3 nucleotide sequence: TGTGCCAGCAGTCCTACGTGGGACGGTACTGAAGCTTTCTTT.